Below, 18 T cell receptor beta chains from the same sample are listed, as sequenced in a study of blood T cell repertoires in COVID-19. Generated by immunoSEQ multiplex PCR, the TCRdb table keeps only in-frame clones and is missing some. The table records roughly 190,000 clones, more than 70% of them present only once. Sequencing was done on a sample of peripheral blood. Receptors originate from a woman aged 60-75 years with acute or convalescent COVID-19.

This chain joins TRBV27 and TRBJ1-1; 8 bases map to TRBD1. V lost 8 bases to trimming and J lost 6 bases; unmatched junction nucleotides: 8. Germline CDR1 reads MNHEY; CDR2 reads SMNVEV (reference sequence). The CDR3 is 13 amino acids. CDR3 bases: TGTGCCAGCCGACAGGGGTTGGACGCTGAAGCTTTCTTT. This encodes CASRQGLDAEAFF.

This rearrangement joins TRBV4-1 to TRBJ1-2; no firm D call. CDR3 size: 15 residues. Trimming took 0 bases from V and 3 from J, leaving 11 bases between them. The germline gives CDR1 MGHRA, CDR2 YSYEKL. CDR3 residues: CASSQDLTGDYGYTF. In DNA, the CDR3 is TGCGCCAGCAGCCAAGATCTTACGGGTGACTATGGCTACACCTTC.

This clone is a singleton in its sample. The CDR3 sequence: CASSGEGGSTDTQYF. CDR3 coding DNA: TGTGCCAGCAGTGGGGAGGGTGGGAGCACAGATACGCAGTATTTT. V and J are TRBV2 and TRBJ2-3, with 7 bases identical to TRBD2. The CDR3 runs to 15 residues. V was clipped by 4 bases and J by 0 bases; unmatched bases: 4. The germline CDR1 and CDR2 sequences are SNHLY and FYNNEI.

The rearrangement links TRBV30 to TRBJ2-7; TRBD1 aligns across 7 bases. The V segment lost 2 bases and the J segment 1 base; nucleotides outside the gene matches: 5. Germline V gene sequence: CDR1 GTSNPN, CDR2 SVGIG (reference sequence). The CDR3 covers 14 residues. CDR3 in DNA: TGTGCCTGGAGTTTGGGACAGAGGTCCTACGAGCAGTACTTC. Its protein is CAWSLGQRSYEQYF.

The gene calls are TRBV3-1 (or the pseudogene TRBV3-2) and TRBJ1-3; no clear D gene. CDR3 length: 11 amino acids. Trimming took 4 bases from V and 4 from J, leaving 2 bases between them. Per the germline V gene, CDR1 is LGHDT and CDR2 is YNNKEL (reference sequence). The CDR3 reads CASSPGNTIYF. CDR3 sequence (DNA): TGTGCCAGCAGCCCAGGAAACACCATATATTTT.

The V call is TRBV6-2 or TRBV6-3, the J call TRBJ1-6; the match to TRBD1 covers 7 bases. The CDR3 contains 15 residues. V trimming: 3 bases; J trimming: 7 bases; junction bases outside the gene matches: 6. Looked up from germline, CDR1 is MNHEY and CDR2 is SVGEGT. The CDR3 loop is CASSYRKQGNSPLHF. The DNA of the CDR3 is TGTGCCAGCAGTTATAGGAAACAGGGGAATTCACCCCTCCACTTT.

This clone has just a few counts. The V gene is TRBV28, the J gene TRBJ1-2; 7 bases map to TRBD1. Germline V gene sequence: CDR1 MDHEN, CDR2 SYDVKM. This CDR3 has 13 amino acids. V was clipped by 6 bases and J by 2 bases; unmatched bases: 3. The CDR3, as DNA: TGTGCCAGCAGAGAACAGGGGAACTATGGCTACACCTTC. Its protein is CASREQGNYGYTF.

The chain carries TRBV28 and TRBJ2-1, with a tentative D call TRBD2 (5 bases). This CDR3 spans 16 amino acids. Germline CDR1 reads MDHEN; CDR2 reads SYDVKM. With 4 bases removed from V and 6 bases from J, the gap between germline ends came to 19 bases. Here the CDR3 DNA reads TGTGCCAGCAGTTCCGTGGGTGTGAAAGGGAGCAATGAGCAGTTCTTC. As protein: CASSSVGVKGSNEQFF.

This clone has only a few counts. This chain uses TRBV19 with TRBJ1-1; TRBD1 might be the D (5 bases). Deletions cut 9 bases from V and 0 bases from J, with 11 bases between. The CDR3 consists of 13 residues. CDR1 and CDR2 from the germline V gene are LNHDA and SQIVND (reference sequence). In DNA, the CDR3 is TGTGCCAGCCGGACAACCCTGAACACTGAAGCTTTCTTT. Translating it yields CASRTTLNTEAFF.

The V and J genes are TRBV4-1 and TRBJ1-2; 10 bases match TRBD1. V lost 5 bases to trimming and J lost 2 bases; unmatched junction nucleotides: 11. Germline V gives CDR1 MGHRA, CDR2 YSYEKL. The CDR3 loop spans 17 amino acids. DNA for the CDR3: TGCGCCAGCAGCTCTGTCCTCTGGGACAGGGGAAACTATGGCTACACCTTC. Protein sequence: CASSSVLWDRGNYGYTF.

The chain carries TRBV5-5 and TRBJ1-2, with 7 nucleotides matching TRBD1. V shed 2 bases and J 4 bases; nucleotides not matched to a gene: 8. Germline V gives CDR1 SGHKS, CDR2 YYEKEE (reference sequence). CDR3 length: 15 amino acids. CDR3: CASSFSTGRIYGYTF. The CDR3 region has the DNA TGTGCCAGCAGCTTTTCGACAGGGAGGATCTATGGCTACACCTTC.

This clone occurred a few times. The same CDR3 arises from other DNA sequences in this sample as well. The chain uses TRBV28 and TRBJ1-2; perhaps TRBD1 as D (6 bases). Trimming shortened V by 4 bases and J by 2 bases, and 8 bases separated the two germline ends. Germline V lookup: CDR1 MDHEN, CDR2 SYDVKM. CDR3 length: 13 amino acids. The DNA of the CDR3 is TGTGCCAGCAGTTCCGGACAGAACTATGGCTACACCTTC. It is translated as CASSSGQNYGYTF.

This chain links TRBV15 with TRBJ1-2, with TRBD1 as a possible D gene (6 bases). V lost 1 base and J lost 0, with 21 bases in between. Per germline, CDR1 LNHNV and CDR2 YYDKDF (reference sequence). The CDR3 is 19 residues long. The DNA for the CDR3 is TGTGCCACCAGCAGAGGTCCCGAATGGGGGCGGCCGCCTAACTATGGCTACACCTTC. It yields the protein CATSRGPEWGRPPNYGYTF. Full variable domain (remainder filled in from reference TRBV15 and TRBJ1-2): DAMVIQNPRYQVTQFGKPVTLSCSQTLNHNVMYWYQQKSSQAPKLLFHYYDKDFNNEADTPDNFQSRRPNTSFCFLDIRSPGLGDTAMYLCATSRGPEWGRPPNYGYTFGSGTRLTVV.

This clone was counted only a few times. The V call is TRBV28, the J call TRBJ1-6; no definite D call. Germline V lookup: CDR1 MDHEN, CDR2 SYDVKM. This CDR3 has 14 amino acids. V gave up 3 bases and J gave up 5 bases, with 8 bases separating them. Written as DNA, the CDR3 is TGTGCCAGCAGTTTTTGGCCAAATAATTCACCCCTCCACTTT. This sequence encodes CASSFWPNNSPLHF. Full variable domain (remainder filled in from reference TRBV28 and TRBJ1-6): DVKVTQSSRYLVKRTGEKVFLECVQDMDHENMFWYRQDPGLGLRLIYFSYDVKMKEKGDIPEGYSVSREKKERFSLILESASTNQTSMYLCASSFWPNNSPLHFGNGTRLTVT.

V gene TRBV5-4 combines with J gene TRBJ2-7; 7 bases agree with TRBD2. The length of the CDR3 is 15 residues. The V gene's germline CDR1 is SGHNT and CDR2 YYREEE (reference sequence). The junction had 7 bases not matched to a gene; V was cut back by 4 bases and J by 0 bases. CDR3 residues: CASSRKAGDSYEQYF. The DNA for the CDR3 is TGTGCCAGCAGCCGCAAGGCGGGAGACTCCTACGAGCAGTACTTC.

This clone appeared once. The chain is built from TRBV2 and TRBJ2-1, with D maybe TRBD2 (6 bases). The V end was cut by 4 bases, the J end by 15 bases, with 13 bases between. Germline V gene sequence: CDR1 SNHLY, CDR2 FYNNEI. This CDR3 region has 11 residues. CDR3: CASSVGRDWFF. CDR3 bases: TGTGCCAGCAGTGTGGGGCGGGATTGGTTCTTC.

The chain uses TRBV13 and TRBJ2-1; 16 nucleotides match TRBD2. The germline V gene has CDR1 PRHDT and CDR2 FYEKMQ (reference sequence). Germline trimming cut 5 bases from V and 0 bases from J; bases unmatched to any gene: 10. The CDR3 is 20 amino acids. In DNA form, the CDR3 reads TGTGCCAGCAGCCCCCGGGCGGGACTAGCGGGAGGGCACTCCTACAATGAGCAGTTCTTC. Translated: CASSPRAGLAGGHSYNEQFF.

This clone appeared a single time. The V call is TRBV9, the J call TRBJ2-2; D is possibly TRBD2 (5 bases). This CDR3 contains 13 residues. The ends were cut back, 4 bases at V and 13 bases at J, with 17 bases in the middle. The germline gives CDR1 SGDLS, CDR2 YYNGEE. The CDR3 region is CASSPSTGMGLFF. The CDR3 DNA reads as TGTGCCAGCAGCCCATCGACCGGGATGGGGCTGTTTTTT.